Listed here are 26 T cell receptor beta chains from one sample, sequenced in a study of PD-L1 blockade in urothelial cancer. The method was immunoSEQ multiplex PCR; TCRdb's version includes in-frame clones alone and lacks a portion of them. The data contain tens of thousands of clones, 81% of them seen just once; the ten biggest clones take up around 1.5%. Time point: pretreatment peripheral blood. The sample was PBMCs, taken around atezolizumab (anti-PD-L1) treatment. The receptors stem from a man in his 70s with urothelial cancer.

This clone was seen a handful of times. The chain employs TRBV6-5 and TRBJ1-1; D is ambiguous. The CDR3 has 12 residues. Trimming took off 8 bases at V and 4 bases at J, with 11 bases between the two ends. Germline assignment: CDR1 MNHEY and CDR2 SVGAGI. DNA for the CDR3: TGTGCCAGCGAGGGCTCCAGCACTGAAGCTTTCTTT. This sequence encodes CASEGSSTEAFF.

CDR3 nucleotide sequence: TGTGCCAGCAGCCGGGATGAGGGGAACACTGAAGCTTTCTTT. This encodes CASSRDEGNTEAFF. The chain couples TRBV5-4 to TRBJ1-1; unclear D gene. The CDR3 runs 14 residues. V shed 4 bases and J shed 1 base, with 11 bases lying between them. The germline CDR1 and CDR2 sequences are SGHNT and YYREEE (reference sequence). The full variable domain, in which reference TRBV5-4 and TRBJ1-1 provide the parts outside the CDR3, is ETGVTQSPTHLIKTRGQQVTLRCSSQSGHNTVSWYQQALGQGPQFIFQYYREEENGRGNFPPRFSGLQFPNYSSELNVNALELDDSALYLCASSRDEGNTEAFFGQGTRLTVV.

The V gene is TRBV6-5, the J gene TRBJ2-1; 11 bases fit TRBD1. The CDR3 consists of 15 residues. The ends lost 4 bases at V and 3 bases at J; junction bases unmatched: 2. Germline assignment: CDR1 MNHEY and CDR2 SVGAGI. Here the CDR3 DNA reads TGTGCCAGCAGTTTGGGGACAGGGGGCTACAATGAGCAGTTCTTC. Translated, it gives CASSLGTGGYNEQFF.

V is TRBV6-6 and J is TRBJ2-5, with D perhaps TRBD1 (6 bases). Germline CDR1 and CDR2: MNHNY and SVGAGI (reference sequence). This CDR3 comprises 14 residues. The V end lost 5 bases, the J end lost 2 bases, and 12 bases lay between the germline ends. The CDR3 here is CASSPLRGQETQYF. In DNA, the CDR3 is TGTGCCAGCAGTCCCCTGAGGGGGCAAGAGACCCAGTACTTC.

The V and J genes are TRBV27 and TRBJ1-3, with TRBD1 identical over 9 bases. Germline lookup yields CDR1 MNHEY and CDR2 SMNVEV (reference sequence). This CDR3 has 14 amino acids. Trimming at V came to 10 bases and at J to 0 bases, leaving 4 bases not matched to a gene. The CDR3 sequence: CAKGTGNSGNTIYF. DNA for the CDR3: TGTGCCAAAGGGACAGGGAACTCTGGAAACACCATATATTTT.

This chain uses TRBV7-9 with TRBJ2-1, with a tentative D call TRBD1 (6 bases). Looked up from germline, CDR1 is SEHNR and CDR2 is FQNEAQ (reference sequence). CDR3 length: 14 residues. V was cut by 4 bases and J by 7 bases, with 14 bases left in between. CDR3 bases: TGTGCCAGCAGCTCCCACAGGGACGGGAATGAGCAGTTCTTC. Translating it yields CASSSHRDGNEQFF. Complete variable domain (other parts from reference TRBV7-9 and TRBJ2-1): DTGVSQNPRHKITKRGQNVTFRCDPISEHNRLYWYRQTLGQGPEFLTYFQNEAQLEKSRLLSDRFSAERPKGSFSTLEIQRTEQGDSAMYLCASSSHRDGNEQFFGPGTRLTVL.

The chain carries TRBV30 and TRBJ2-2; 9 bases match TRBD2. This CDR3 spans 20 amino acids. The germline V gene encodes CDR1 GTSNPN and CDR2 SVGIG (reference sequence). The trim removed 2 bases at V and 0 bases at J, leaving 16 bases unmatched. CDR3 residues: CAWSPFPGDLAGPNTGELFF. The CDR3 region has the DNA TGTGCCTGGAGTCCATTCCCAGGGGATCTAGCGGGGCCGAACACCGGGGAGCTGTTTTTT.

The genes are TRBV27 and TRBJ1-1; D call uncertain. The CDR3 is 15 amino acids. Germline loops: CDR1 MNHEY, CDR2 SMNVEV (reference sequence). The V end was cut by 1 base, the J end by 1 base, with 10 bases between. The CDR3 coding sequence is TGTGCCAGCAGTTTATTTTCAGATCCGAACACTGAAGCTTTCTTT. This gives the protein CASSLFSDPNTEAFF.

This chain links TRBV19 with TRBJ2-5; D ambiguous. Trimming pared 7 bases from V and 0 bases from J, leaving 6 bases between. The germline gives CDR1 LNHDA, CDR2 SQIVND (reference sequence). This CDR3 is 12 amino acids long. This CDR3 reads CASKTNQETQYF. In nucleotides, the CDR3 is TGTGCCAGTAAAACAAACCAAGAGACCCAGTACTTC.

This clone was seen a single time. This chain uses TRBV25-1 with TRBJ1-2; D may be TRBD1 (6 bases). V was clipped by 6 bases and J by 5 bases, with 10 bases between them. The length of the CDR3 is 12 residues. Germline V CDR1 and CDR2: MGHDK, SYGVNS. Here the CDR3 DNA reads TGTGCCAGCAGGGCCGGGACATATGGCTACACCTTC. Amino acids: CASRAGTYGYTF.

The chain links TRBV29-1 to TRBJ2-1; the match to TRBD2 covers 12 bases. Germline lookup yields CDR1 SQVTM and CDR2 ANQGSEA. The CDR3 consists of 14 residues. Trimming cost V 7 bases and J 2 bases; bases outside gene matches: 3. CDR3 amino acids: CSARLAGAYNEQFF. The DNA for the CDR3 is TGCAGCGCCCGACTAGCGGGGGCCTACAATGAGCAGTTCTTC.

In this sample, this clone turned up once. CDR3 protein: CASSLFTIRGPNTGELFF. CDR3 sequence (DNA): TGTGCCAGCAGCCTGTTCACCATCAGGGGACCGAACACCGGGGAGCTGTTTTTT. V is TRBV7-8 and J is TRBJ2-2; D may be TRBD1 (6 bases). Germline assignment: CDR1 SGHVS and CDR2 FQNEAQ. CDR3 length: 18 residues. Between the trimmed V and J ends, which lost 5 bases and 0 bases, there was a span of 19 bases.

The V gene is TRBV7-3, the J gene TRBJ2-2, with TRBD2 identical over 8 bases. V shed 6 bases, J shed 2 bases, and the junction held 8 bases outside the gene matches. Germline V gene sequence: CDR1 SGHTA, CDR2 FQGTGA. This CDR3 spans 16 amino acids. The CDR3 DNA sequence: TGTGCCAGCAGATCAACTAGCGGAGCTAACACCGGGGAGCTGTTTTTT. This translates into CASRSTSGANTGELFF.

The CDR3 here is CASSLGSLGGNTIYF. In nucleotides, the CDR3 is TGTGCCAGCAGTTTGGGGAGTTTAGGTGGTAACACCATATATTTT. V gene TRBV28 combines with J gene TRBJ1-3; D call uncertain. Germline V gene sequence: CDR1 MDHEN, CDR2 SYDVKM. There are 15 residues in the CDR3. Trimming removed 3 bases at V and 7 bases at J, with 16 bases between.

V is TRBV5-1 and J is TRBJ2-2, with D tentatively TRBD1 (5 bases). V lost 4 bases and J lost 3, with 10 bases in between. This CDR3 is built from 14 residues. From germline, CDR1 is SGHRS and CDR2 YFSETQ. CDR3: CASSKDTYTGELFF. CDR3 nucleotides: TGCGCCAGCAGCAAGGACACGTACACCGGGGAGCTGTTTTTT.

This clone was seen only a few times. J is TRBJ2-1 and V is TRBV4-3, with unresolved D. This CDR3 is 16 amino acids long. V was cut by 1 base and J by 8 bases, with 18 bases left in between. The V gene's germline CDR1 is LGHNA and CDR2 YSLEER. CDR3 amino acids: CASSQVNLIAYDEQFF. CDR3 DNA: TGCGCCAGCAGCCAAGTAAATCTTATAGCTTATGATGAGCAGTTCTTC.

The gene calls are TRBV6-1 and TRBJ2-6; no clear D. V gave up 3 bases and J gave up 1 base, with 7 bases separating them. The CDR3 totals 15 residues. Germline CDR1 and CDR2: MNHNS and SASEGT. CDR3 loop: CASSEGLSGANVLTF. The CDR3 nucleotides are TGTGCCAGCAGTGAGGGCTTATCTGGGGCCAACGTCCTGACTTTC.

The chain recombines TRBV4-2 with TRBJ2-3; TRBD2 matches at 14 bases. This CDR3 is built from 18 residues. With 2 bases clipped from V and 2 bases from J, the junction kept 6 bases outside the gene matches. CDR1 is LGHNA and CDR2 is YNFKEQ in the germline V gene. The CDR3 reads CASSQSGTSGGSTDTQYF. CDR3 DNA sequence: TGTGCCAGCAGCCAATCCGGGACTAGCGGGGGCTCCACAGATACGCAGTATTTT.

The rearrangement links TRBV30 to TRBJ1-2; 7 bases are shared with TRBD1. Trimming at V came to 3 bases and at J to 5 bases, leaving 3 bases not matched to a gene. Germline loops: CDR1 GTSNPN, CDR2 SVGIG (reference sequence). This CDR3 spans 12 amino acids. The CDR3 is CAWREGAYGYTF. In nucleotides, the CDR3 is TGTGCCTGGAGAGAGGGGGCGTATGGCTACACCTTC. Based on the CDR3 plus reference TRBV30 and TRBJ1-2, the full variable domain is SQTIHQWPATLVQPVGSPLSLECTVEGTSNPNLYWYRQAAGRGLQLLFYSVGIGQISSEVPQNLSASRPQDRQFILSSKKLLLSDSGFYLCAWREGAYGYTFGSGTRLTVV.

This chain links TRBV4-2 with TRBJ2-3; a weak D match, TRBD2 (6 bases). Looked up from germline, CDR1 is LGHNA and CDR2 is YNFKEQ. CDR3 size: 17 residues. Trimming took off 4 bases at V and 0 bases at J, with 17 bases between the two ends. Written as DNA, the CDR3 is TGTGCCAGCAGCCCCCCTTCGGGAGAGTGGAGCACAGATACGCAGTATTTT. This encodes CASSPPSGEWSTDTQYF.

The genes are TRBV19 and TRBJ2-1, with no clear D. Per germline, CDR1 LNHDA and CDR2 SQIVND (reference sequence). Trimming removed 3 bases at V and 0 bases at J, with 9 bases between. This CDR3 is built from 15 residues. This chain's CDR3 is CASSMEHSSYNEQFF. The CDR3 DNA reads TGTGCCAGTAGTATGGAGCATAGCTCCTACAATGAGCAGTTCTTC. Full variable domain (rest looked up from reference TRBV19 and TRBJ2-1): DGGITQSPKYLFRKEGQNVTLSCEQNLNHDAMYWYRQDPGQGLRLIYYSQIVNDFQKGDIAEGYSVSREKKESFPLTVTSAQKNPTAFYLCASSMEHSSYNEQFFGPGTRLTVL.

The chain carries TRBV7-9 and TRBJ2-5; 8 bases align to TRBD1. Germline lookup yields CDR1 SEHNR and CDR2 FQNEAQ (reference sequence). The CDR3 consists of 15 residues. J gave up 5 bases and V 5 bases, and 10 bases lay outside the gene matches. Here the CDR3 reads CASSPNRGEGETQYF. CDR3 coding DNA: TGTGCCAGCAGCCCGAACAGGGGGGAAGGGGAGACCCAGTACTTC.

As regards this clone: The same CDR3 arises from other DNA sequences in this sample as well. CDR3 nucleotide sequence: TGTGCCACAGCGGAAGGTTCCTACGAGCAGTACTTC. Translated, it gives CATAEGSYEQYF. The chain has TRBV7-2 and TRBJ2-7; TRBD2 is a possible D gene (5 bases). CDR1 SGHTA and CDR2 FQGNSA come from the germline V gene. This CDR3 comprises 12 residues. The V and J ends lost 10 bases and 1 base respectively, with 11 bases between them.

J is TRBJ2-1 and V is TRBV7-9; 10 bases align to TRBD2. The CDR3 spans 17 residues. Losses at the gene ends were 3 bases for V and 5 bases for J; bases not matched to a gene: 10. Germline loops: CDR1 SEHNR, CDR2 FQNEAQ (reference sequence). The CDR3 reads CASSLPAWTSGNNEQFF. For the CDR3, the DNA is TGTGCCAGCAGCTTGCCCGCATGGACTAGCGGTAACAATGAGCAGTTCTTC.

The CDR3 sequence is CATSTTRGPEEKLFF. The CDR3 DNA reads TGTGCCACCAGCACGACCAGGGGCCCGGAAGAAAAACTGTTTTTT. This chain connects TRBV15 to TRBJ1-4, with a possible D match to TRBD1 (6 bases). The V gene lost 4 bases and the J gene lost 8 bases, with 17 bases spanning the gap. Germline values: CDR1 LNHNV, CDR2 YYDKDF (reference sequence). The CDR3 spans 15 residues.

The V and J genes are TRBV5-5 and TRBJ2-2, with a possible D match to TRBD1 (5 bases). Germline V gene lookup returns CDR1 SGHKS and CDR2 YYEKEE (reference sequence). The CDR3 spans 14 residues. The germline V and J ends were trimmed by 1 base and 4 bases, with 8 bases remaining between them. The CDR3 DNA is TGTGCCAGCAGCTTGATCAGGGCCACCGGGGAGCTGTTTTTT. This codes for CASSLIRATGELFF.